One and the same sample provided the 3 T cell receptor beta chains below, sequenced in a study of identical twins. Each CDR3 protein gets one entry after TCRdb re-called the 5' RACE reads with MiXCR. The repertoire holds around 340,000 distinct CDR3 sequences, with about 9% as singletons. Sequences were obtained from naive T cells sorted from blood. Every receptor here comes from a woman between 50 and 59 years old in good health.

A few counts support this clonotype. The rearrangement links TRBV11-2 to TRBJ2-5; 7 bases are shared with TRBD2. The CDR3 sequence is 14 residues long. Germline V CDR1 and CDR2: SGHAT, FQNNGV. With 5 bases clipped from V and 1 base from J, the junction kept 4 bases outside the gene matches. The CDR3 here is CASSQRDGQETQYF. The CDR3 nucleotides are TGTGCCAGCAGCCAGCGGGACGGCCAAGAGACCCAGTACTTC. The full variable domain, in which reference TRBV11-2 and TRBJ2-5 provide the parts outside the CDR3, is EAGVAQSPRYKIIEKRQSVAFWCNPISGHATLYWYQQILGQGPKLLIQFQNNGVVDDSQLPKDRFSAERLKGVDSTLKIQPAKLEDSAVYLCASSQRDGQETQYFGPGTRLLVL.

This clonotype was seen more than once but under ten times. The chain carries TRBV12-3 or TRBV12-4 and TRBJ2-7; D gene unclear. With 1 base removed from V and 3 bases from J, the gap between germline ends came to 10 bases. The CDR3 is 14 residues long. Here the CDR3 DNA reads TGTGCCAGCAGTTTAGACGGGTTCTTCTACGAGCAGTACTTC. It translates to CASSLDGFFYEQYF.

In DNA form, the CDR3 reads TGCGCCGACTCAGCGGGAGCGGATGAGCAGTTCTTC. Amino acid sequence: CADSAGADEQFF. V gene TRBV5-1 combines with J gene TRBJ2-1; 8 bases map to TRBD2. The CDR3 spans 12 residues. V lost 10 bases and J lost 8; bases outside the gene matches: 8. CDR1 SGHRS and CDR2 YFSETQ come from the germline V gene.